This T cell receptor beta chain was observed in a study of preoperative IRX-2 immunotherapy in early breast cancer. The treatment here: preoperative locoregional IRX-2 cytokine immunotherapy. Preoperative locoregional IRX-2 cytokine immunotherapy was tested in the phase Ib source study. This clone came up once. Clones were read by immunoSEQ multiplex PCR, and TCRdb kept only the in-frame ones, dropping some. The table has about 34,000 clones, about 95% seen once. Collection of the sample occurred from a patient treated with IRX-2 immunotherapy. The sequence was collected from a human donor with breast cancer.

CDR3 region: CASSLYQLTGELFF. In DNA form, the CDR3 reads TGTGCCAGCAGCTTGTATCAGCTCACCGGGGAGCTGTTTTTT. The gene calls are TRBV5-4 and TRBJ2-2; D gene unclear. CDR3 length equals 14 residues. CDR1 is SGHNT and CDR2 is YYREEE in the germline V gene (reference sequence). V gave up 1 base and J gave up 4 bases, with 8 bases separating them.